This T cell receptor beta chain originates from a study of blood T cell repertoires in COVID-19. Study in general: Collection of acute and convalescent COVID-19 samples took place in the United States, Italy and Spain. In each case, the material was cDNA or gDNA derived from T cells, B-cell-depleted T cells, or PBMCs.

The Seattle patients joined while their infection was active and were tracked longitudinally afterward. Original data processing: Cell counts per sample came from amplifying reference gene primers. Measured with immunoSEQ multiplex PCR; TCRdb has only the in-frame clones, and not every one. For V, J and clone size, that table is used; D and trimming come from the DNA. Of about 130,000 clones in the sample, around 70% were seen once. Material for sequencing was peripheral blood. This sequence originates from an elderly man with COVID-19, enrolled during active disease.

Written as DNA, the CDR3 is TGTGCCAGCAGTGATCAGTCGGCAGGGCTAGGTGAGCAGTTCTTC. Translated, it gives CASSDQSAGLGEQFF. The rearrangement joins TRBV6-1 to TRBJ2-1, with D perhaps TRBD1 (5 bases). V was shortened by 3 bases and J by 9 bases, with 18 bases between the two germline ends. The CDR3 extends over 15 amino acids. Germline CDR1 and CDR2: MNHNS and SASEGT.